This TCR beta chain comes out of a study of blood T cells in healthy people across ages. Turning to the study itself: About one barcoded beta molecule per two T cells came from capture by template switching. Study conclusions and caveats: What prevented conclusive comparison of naive and antigen-experienced cells was that PBMCs were unsorted.

With regard to this clonotype: The antigen is unknown.

The CDR3 consists of 19 residues. V was clipped by 2 bases and J by 5 bases; unmatched bases: 19. Germline CDR1 and CDR2: LGHDT and YNNKEL (reference sequence). Using a J-beta primer mix together with a sample-barcoded 5' primer, a second PCR was run for roughly 6 to 12 cycles. Template switching added a 12-random-nucleotide identifier to every cDNA molecule. Sequencing recovered at least 2.5 million CDR3-containing paired-end reads from each sample. TCRdb redid the calling of the 5' RACE reads with MiXCR, one entry per CDR3 protein. The sample includes almost 800,000 distinct CDR3 sequences, roughly 64% of them seen just once.

The sequence was obtained from a man in his thirties or forties in good health. Sequenced sample: blood. The chain employs TRBV3-1 and TRBJ1-2; 8 bases align to TRBD1. CDR3 region: CASSQKGLTGASSKYGYTF. DNA for the CDR3: TGTGCCAGCAGCCAAAAGGGGCTGACAGGGGCCTCCTCGAAATATGGCTACACCTTC.